The 20 T cell receptor beta chains reported below all come from one sample, sequenced in a study of Ad26.COV2.S vaccination and SARS-CoV-2 variants. The treatment was: 19 received Ad26.COV2.S at low or high dose, single or two shots; five or six received placebo; per-sample allocation not given. Vaccine and placebo recipients were sampled on day 63 after the first injection. The method was immunoSEQ multiplex PCR; TCRdb's version includes in-frame clones alone and lacks a portion of them. Here the sample spans over 400,000 clones, 92% being singletons. The specimen was peripheral blood, collected in a trial of Ad26.COV2.S vaccine versus placebo. The origin of the receptors is a person between 18 and 65 years old who received the Ad26.COV2.S COVID-19 vaccine or a placebo.

The V call is TRBV9, the J call TRBJ1-1; TRBD1 is a possible D gene (6 bases). The CDR3 length is 15 residues. Germline values: CDR1 SGDLS, CDR2 YYNGEE. Trimming shortened V by 6 bases and J by 3 bases, and 18 bases separated the two germline ends. The CDR3 sequence: CASTVGGHGDTEAFF. The CDR3 DNA reads TGTGCCAGCACCGTCGGGGGCCACGGTGACACTGAAGCTTTCTTT.

The V gene is TRBV12-3 or TRBV12-4, the J gene TRBJ2-3, with 8 bases matching TRBD2. J was trimmed by 8 bases and V by 7 bases; bases with no gene match: 5. CDR3 length: 12 amino acids. The DNA for the CDR3 is TGTGCCAGCACTCGCGGGGGGCGTACGCAGTATTTT. As protein: CASTRGGRTQYF.

The CDR3 here is CASSVSDRVVEQYF. The CDR3 region has the DNA TGTGCCAGCAGCGTAAGTGACAGGGTGGTCGAGCAGTACTTC. The rearrangement joins TRBV9 to TRBJ2-7; 7 bases match TRBD1. The CDR3 totals 14 residues. Germline V gene data show CDR1 as SGDLS and CDR2 as YYNGEE. The trim removed 1 base at V and 6 bases at J, leaving 7 bases unmatched. Filled out from reference TRBV9 and TRBJ2-7, the complete variable domain reads DSGVTQTPKHLITATGQRVTLRCSPRSGDLSVYWYQQSLDQGLQFLIQYYNGEERAKGNILERFSAQQFPDLHSELNLSSLELGDSALYFCASSVSDRVVEQYFGPGTRLTVT.

The CDR3 here is CASSQDGDYNQPQHF. Here the CDR3 DNA reads TGCGCCAGCAGCCAAGACGGCGACTACAATCAGCCCCAGCATTTT. This chain links TRBV4-3 with TRBJ1-5; D remains unclear. This CDR3 contains 15 residues. Germline CDR1 LGHNA, CDR2 YSLEER. Trimming cost V 0 bases and J 3 bases, with 9 bases left between them.

This rearrangement joins TRBV6-5 to TRBJ1-5, with D possibly being TRBD1 (5 bases). Germline assignment: CDR1 MNHEY and CDR2 SVGAGI. Trimming stripped 6 bases from V and 1 base from J, with 13 bases between. This CDR3 comprises 15 residues. The chain's CDR3 is CASSRSGASNQPQHF. CDR3 sequence (DNA): TGTGCCAGCAGCCGCTCTGGGGCAAGCAATCAGCCCCAGCATTTT.

The genes are TRBV5-1 and TRBJ2-3, with 8 bases identical to TRBD2. The germline V gene encodes CDR1 SGHRS and CDR2 YFSETQ. V was pared by 3 bases and J by 2 bases, with 5 bases of the junction left unmatched. This CDR3 region has 15 residues. Here the CDR3 DNA reads TGCGCCAGCAGCTCGGCGGGGGGCCACACAGATACGCAGTATTTT. Translation: CASSSAGGHTDTQYF.

This clone was counted between two and nine times. The V call is TRBV7-2, the J call TRBJ2-7; 12 positions agree with TRBD2. The CDR3 spans 15 residues. From germline, CDR1 is SGHTA and CDR2 FQGNSA. Germline trimming cut 4 bases from V and 2 bases from J; bases unmatched to any gene: 3. The DNA for the CDR3 is TGTGCCAGCAGCTGGACTAGCGGGGTGACCTACGAGCAGTACTTC. Residues: CASSWTSGVTYEQYF. Supplemented by reference TRBV7-2 and TRBJ2-7, the full variable domain reads GAGVSQSPSNKVTEKGKDVELRCDPISGHTALYWYRQSLGQGLEFLIYFQGNSAPDKSGLPSDRFSAERTGGSVSTLTIQRTQQEDSAVYLCASSWTSGVTYEQYFGPGTRLTVT.

V and J are TRBV5-8 and TRBJ2-5; 12 bases map to TRBD2. The CDR3 loop spans 17 amino acids. Losses at the gene ends were 4 bases for V and 5 bases for J; bases not matched to a gene: 12. CDR1 SGHTS and CDR2 YDEGEE come from the germline V gene. CDR3 coding DNA: TGTGCCAGCAGCAAGAAGACTAGCGGGGGACCTCGGGAGACCCAGTACTTC. It encodes CASSKKTSGGPRETQYF.

DNA for the CDR3: TGTGCCAGCAGTCTTCTGGGGGTCCAAGAGACCCAGTACTTC. Translating it yields CASSLLGVQETQYF. The chain is built from TRBV28 and TRBJ2-5; D may match TRBD1 or TRBD2 (5 bases each). Looked up from germline, CDR1 is MDHEN and CDR2 is SYDVKM. This CDR3 has 14 residues. Trimming left V 5 bases short and J 1 base short, with 11 bases between.

This chain connects TRBV4-1 to TRBJ2-7, with D maybe TRBD2 (6 bases). V was cut by 1 base and J by 4 bases, with 14 bases left in between. The CDR3 is 15 residues long. Germline V gene sequence: CDR1 MGHRA, CDR2 YSYEKL. The CDR3 spells CASSQATRGAYEQYF. The DNA for the CDR3 is TGCGCCAGCAGCCAAGCTACGCGGGGAGCTTACGAGCAGTACTTC.

CDR3 amino acids: CAWSLTGLFHTIYF. In nucleotides, the CDR3 is TGTGCCTGGAGTTTGACAGGACTTTTTCACACCATATATTTT. The rearrangement joins TRBV30 to TRBJ1-3; a weak D match, TRBD1 (6 bases). Trimming left V 2 bases short and J 8 bases short, with 16 bases between. The length of the CDR3 is 14 residues. Germline V gene lookup returns CDR1 GTSNPN and CDR2 SVGIG (reference sequence).

This clone is a singleton in its sample. The chain recombines TRBV7-2 with TRBJ2-1; TRBD1 is a possible D gene (6 bases). There are 13 residues in the CDR3. CDR1 SGHTA and CDR2 FQGNSA come from the germline V gene. The ends were cut back, 5 bases at V and 4 bases at J, with 9 bases in the middle. The CDR3 bases are TGTGCCAGCAGCGGACAGAGATACAATGAGCAGTTCTTC. This translates into CASSGQRYNEQFF.

There are many counts of this clone. The chain recombines TRBV4-3 with TRBJ2-2; 8 bases fit TRBD1. The CDR3 runs to 14 residues. In germline, CDR1 is LGHNA, CDR2 YSLEER. With 4 bases clipped from V and 6 bases from J, the junction kept 4 bases outside the gene matches. CDR3 nucleotides: TGCGCCAGCAGCCCGACAGGGGAGCCCGGGGAGCTGTTTTTT. Amino acids: CASSPTGEPGELFF.

The chain combines TRBV24-1 with TRBJ2-5; D is perhaps TRBD2 (5 bases). Germline loops: CDR1 KGHDR, CDR2 SFDVKD. This CDR3 comprises 14 residues. Trimming took 1 base from V and 5 from J, leaving 10 bases between them. The CDR3, as DNA: TGTGCCACCAGTGATTTCCGGGGTGAGGAGACCCAGTACTTC. Encoded protein: CATSDFRGEETQYF.

The genes are TRBV27 and TRBJ2-3, with 10 bases identical to TRBD2. After removal of 10 bases from V and 0 bases from J, the junction contained 13 bases not matched to a gene. CDR1 and CDR2 (germline): MNHEY, SMNVEV (reference sequence). The CDR3 consists of 17 residues. CDR3: CANTQGSGGESTDTQYF. DNA of the CDR3: TGTGCCAACACCCAGGGCAGCGGGGGGGAAAGCACAGATACGCAGTATTTT.

To note about this clone: This sample includes further DNA sequences coding for the same CDR3. V is TRBV10-3 and J is TRBJ2-3; a possible D gene is TRBD1 (5 bases). Trimming shortened V by 0 bases and J by 1 base, and 5 bases separated the two germline ends. This CDR3 spans 14 amino acids. Germline V gives CDR1 ENHRY, CDR2 SYGVKD. This CDR3 reads CAISESTGTDTQYF. Written as DNA, the CDR3 is TGTGCCATCAGTGAGTCGACAGGCACAGATACGCAGTATTTT.

The chain carries TRBV11-2 and TRBJ2-2, with 9 bases identical to TRBD1. The ends lost 4 bases at V and 3 bases at J; junction bases unmatched: 3. This CDR3 has 15 amino acids. The germline V gene encodes CDR1 SGHAT and CDR2 FQNNGV. The CDR3 spells CASSSQGAYTGELFF. For the CDR3, the DNA is TGTGCCAGCAGCTCACAGGGGGCTTACACCGGGGAGCTGTTTTTT.

V usage is TRBV7-9 and J usage is TRBJ1-1; D call uncertain. From germline, CDR1 is SEHNR and CDR2 FQNEAQ (reference sequence). Trimming removed 0 bases from V and 1 base from J, with 12 bases in between. The CDR3 runs to 16 residues. The CDR3 bases are TGTGCCAGCAGCTTAGCCGACCATGACTCGAACACTGAAGCTTTCTTT. Translating gives CASSLADHDSNTEAFF.

The chain couples TRBV30 to TRBJ2-7; 10 bases line up with TRBD1. V lost 5 bases and J lost 3; bases outside the gene matches: 4. The CDR3 has 13 amino acids. The germline V gene has CDR1 GTSNPN and CDR2 SVGIG (reference sequence). The CDR3 protein is CAWGQGVRYEQYF. The CDR3 DNA reads TGTGCCTGGGGACAGGGGGTGCGCTACGAGCAGTACTTC.

V is TRBV29-1 and J is TRBJ2-7, with a possible D match to TRBD2 (6 bases). The CDR3 is made up of 14 amino acids. V dropped 7 bases and J dropped 2 bases, with 18 bases sitting between them. Looked up from germline, CDR1 is SQVTM and CDR2 is ANQGSEA. The CDR3 is CSAVGGALTYEQYF. DNA for the CDR3: TGCAGCGCGGTGGGAGGAGCTCTTACCTACGAGCAGTACTTC.